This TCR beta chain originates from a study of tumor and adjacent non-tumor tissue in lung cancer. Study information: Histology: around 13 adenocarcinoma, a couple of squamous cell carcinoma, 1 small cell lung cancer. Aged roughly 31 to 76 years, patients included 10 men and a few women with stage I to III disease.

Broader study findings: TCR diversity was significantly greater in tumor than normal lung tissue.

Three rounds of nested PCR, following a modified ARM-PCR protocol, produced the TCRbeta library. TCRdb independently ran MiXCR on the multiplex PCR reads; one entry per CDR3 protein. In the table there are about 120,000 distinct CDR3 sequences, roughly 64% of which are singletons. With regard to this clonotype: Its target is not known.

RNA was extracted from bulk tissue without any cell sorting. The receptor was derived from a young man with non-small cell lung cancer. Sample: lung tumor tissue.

CDR3 in DNA: TGTGCCAGCAGTGACTCAACTAGCGGGAGTTACAATGAGCAGTTCTTC. Its translation: CASSDSTSGSYNEQFF. The rearrangement links TRBV6-4 to TRBJ2-1; TRBD2 aligns across 11 bases. This CDR3 has 16 residues. Germline V gives CDR1 MRHNA, CDR2 SNTAGT. With 0 bases clipped from V and 4 bases from J, the junction kept 2 bases outside the gene matches.